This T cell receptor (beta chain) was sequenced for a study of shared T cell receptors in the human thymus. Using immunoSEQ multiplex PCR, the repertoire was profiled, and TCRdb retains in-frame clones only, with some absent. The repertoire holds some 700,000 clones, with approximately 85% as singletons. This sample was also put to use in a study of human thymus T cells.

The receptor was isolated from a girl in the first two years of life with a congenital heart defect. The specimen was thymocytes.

CDR3 sequence reads: CASISRGNGFFYGYTF. The CDR3 nucleotides are TGTGCCAGCATCTCCCGAGGGAACGGATTCTTCTATGGCTACACCTTC. The gene calls are TRBV27 and TRBJ1-2; D is unclear. The CDR3 runs to 16 residues. Between the trimmed V and J ends, which lost 7 bases and 4 bases, there was a span of 22 bases. Germline V gene lookup returns CDR1 MNHEY and CDR2 SMNVEV (reference sequence).